One TCR beta chain is described in this entry. The target of this receptor is not known. The record has no base qualities; no much larger clone is one base away. V loses 0 bases at its end and J loses 6 bases; junction bases beyond the gene matches: 7. CDR1 and CDR2, per the germline V gene, are SGHTA and FQGNSA. The CDR3 measures 16 amino acids from cysteine to phenylalanine. CDR3 DNA only is kept here, 48 bases in frame from base 1. For deep sequencing, PBMC libraries mostly used around 0.45 ug of input genomic DNA, with six replicates for each sample. The immunoSEQ hsTCRbeta kit was used to prepare TCRbeta libraries, following the manufacturer's instructions. Sequencing of the completed libraries took place using an Illumina NovaSeq 6000 S4 flow cell after they had been pooled to approximately 3 nM. In the authors' own workflow: The immunoSEQ Analyzer handled quality control and preprocessing of the raw data. The analysis was limited to productive rearrangements, and each clonotype was defined by a unique CDR3 amino acid sequence. Repertoire clonality was estimated as the Gini-Simpson index, which was calculated using the R package tcR. Student's t test was used to compare Gini indices, and Pearson correlation was used to assess associations with tumor size change. TCRdb limited this immuneACCESS table to in-frame rearrangements with V and J called. A share of clones is missing; checked studies link under half to unresolved V genes, and the rest is unexplained. The V and J calls and the clone size are those of that table, but D and trimming were determined from the DNA. Across this sample there are some 7,000 clones, with 65% to 75% seen only once. Of the sample, less than 3.5% is held by the ten largest clones.

This sample was included in a study of neoadjuvant anti-PD-1 for oral cavity cancer (dated by TCRdb to the early 2020s). With respect to the entire study: Before undergoing curative-intent surgical resection, most patients got three to four biweekly nivolumab doses at 3 mg/kg. A fourth nivolumab dose was given around day 43 to patients without progression, and definitive surgical resection was performed in those patients on days 50-56. Under RECIST 1.1, patients with complete response, partial response or stable disease were classed as responders, and patients with progression were classed as non-responders. There were about a dozen patients in the parent correlative cohort, and the response rate was roughly 34%.

The paper as a whole reports these results and caveats: Higher pretreatment blood TCRbeta clonality and lower post-treatment tumor TCRbeta clonality were correlated with higher pretreatment blood Treg/Th17 ratios. After neoadjuvant nivolumab, T cell clonality (Gini index) in PBMCs was significantly higher in non-responders than in responders. Only a few patients per response group were included in the TCR analyses, and the authors called for validation in larger cohorts.

The time point label on this specimen signifies: before neoadjuvant nivolumab. Patients had been newly diagnosed with stage II-IVA oral cavity squamous cell carcinoma, and no prior systemic or radiation treatment had been given to the patients. The cohort was made up of patients with locally advanced, HPV-negative oral cavity squamous cell carcinoma. No culture maintenance or expansion was done, as the peripheral blood mononuclear cells went straight to analysis. The samples were obtained from a longitudinal correlative study of a single-arm phase II trial testing neoadjuvant nivolumab in oral cavity squamous cell carcinoma. Genomic DNA-based TCRbeta sequencing was performed on subject-matched pre- and post-treatment PBMCs and tumors from three responders and three non-responders. Peripheral blood mononuclear cells were drawn once before nivolumab treatment and a second time after treatment, when surgery took place. The Maxwell RSC DNA from Cells kit was used to isolate genomic DNA from PBMCs.

The sequencing here drew on PBMCs, taken before nivolumab (anti-PD-1) treatment. Recombination connected TRBV7-2 to TRBJ1-2, and 10 bases in between align with TRBD1. The sequence was collected from a person aged 35 to 85 with oral cavity squamous cell carcinoma. The sequenced DNA is TGTGCCAGCAGCTTAGCGCGGACAGGGGGTACTGATGGCTACACCTTC. This sequence encodes CASSLARTGGTDGYTF.